This T cell receptor (beta chain) was identified during a study of Ad26.COV2.S vaccination and SARS-CoV-2 variants. Documented treatment: about 20 received Ad26.COV2.S at low or high dose, single or two shots; roughly 5 received placebo; per-sample allocation not given. After the first vaccine or placebo injection, samples were drawn on day 63. V was trimmed by 3 bases and J by 7 bases, leaving 16 bases between them. CDR1 is DFQATT, CDR2 SNEGSKA, per germline (reference sequence). The CDR3 is 14 amino acids. Generated by immunoSEQ multiplex PCR, the TCRdb table keeps only in-frame clones and is missing some. The sample records fewer than 800,000 clones, roughly 90% being singletons.

The sequence came from a person between 18 and 60 years old who received the Ad26.COV2.S COVID-19 vaccine or a placebo. The source was peripheral blood, collected in a trial of Ad26.COV2.S vaccine versus placebo. The chain links TRBV20-1 to TRBJ2-1; tentative D call: TRBD1 (6 bases). The CDR3 spells CSASSRGSRNEQFF. The DNA of the CDR3 is TGCAGTGCTAGTAGCAGGGGAAGTAGGAATGAGCAGTTCTTC.